What follows are 27 T cell receptor beta chains derived from one specimen sequenced in a study of shared T cell receptors in the human thymus. Profiling relied on immunoSEQ multiplex PCR, and the TCRdb table lists in-frame clones only, not all of them. Of 600,000 or so clones in the sample, roughly 86% are singletons; the top ten hold about 0.0094%. The same sample was also studied in work on human thymus T cells.

Sequenced sample: thymocytes. These receptors all come from a boy under three years old with a congenital heart defect.

This chain connects TRBV5-1 to TRBJ2-1, with D possibly being TRBD2 (6 bases). The V end was cut by 0 bases, the J end by 6 bases, with 16 bases between. The germline CDR1 and CDR2 sequences are SGHRS and YFSETQ. This CDR3 has 16 residues. The CDR3 is CASSLAMERAANEQFF. Here the CDR3 DNA reads TGCGCCAGCAGCTTGGCCATGGAGCGGGCTGCCAATGAGCAGTTCTTC.

This chain uses TRBV9 with TRBJ1-1, with a tentative D call TRBD1 (5 bases). The germline gives CDR1 SGDLS, CDR2 YYNGEE. The length of the CDR3 is 15 residues. Between the trimmed V and J ends, which lost 4 bases and 3 bases, there was a span of 16 bases. CDR3 residues: CASSPPAGLDTEAFF. CDR3 DNA: TGTGCCAGCAGCCCACCCGCAGGGTTGGACACTGAAGCTTTCTTT.

The V gene is TRBV7-7, the J gene TRBJ2-3; D remains ambiguous. Trimming shortened V by 3 bases and J by 6 bases, and 10 bases separated the two germline ends. Germline V lookup: CDR1 SSHAT, CDR2 FNYEAQ (reference sequence). This CDR3 region has 13 residues. The CDR3: CASSFTMADTQYF. CDR3 nucleotide sequence: TGTGCCAGCAGCTTTACTATGGCGGATACGCAGTATTTT.

The J gene is TRBJ1-6, the V gene TRBV7-9; 8 nucleotides match TRBD1. V lost 7 bases, J lost 11 bases, and 10 bases stayed unmatched. Germline CDR1 and CDR2: SEHNR and FQNEAQ (reference sequence). The CDR3 runs 14 residues. The CDR3: CASTGQGLPTPLHF. The CDR3 DNA is TGTGCCAGCACCGGACAGGGCCTCCCGACACCCCTCCACTTT.

The J gene is TRBJ1-5, the V gene TRBV5-1, with D possibly matching TRBD1 (5 bases). The germline V gene encodes CDR1 SGHRS and CDR2 YFSETQ. The CDR3 spans 14 residues. The V gene lost 2 bases and the J gene lost 4 bases, with 10 bases spanning the gap. CDR3 residues: CASSFGGANQPQHF. DNA for the CDR3: TGCGCCAGCAGCTTCGGAGGGGCGAATCAGCCCCAGCATTTT.

The chain uses TRBV14 and TRBJ2-5; 9 bases line up with TRBD1. CDR1 is SGHDN, CDR2 FVKESK, per germline. This CDR3 comprises 14 residues. Unmatched junction bases numbered 5, after V lost 2 bases and J lost 7 bases. CDR3 loop: CASSQTTGGATQYF. The CDR3 DNA reads as TGTGCCAGCAGCCAAACGACAGGGGGTGCGACCCAGTACTTC. The full variable domain, completed using reference TRBV14 and TRBJ2-5, is EAGVTQFPSHSVIEKGQTVTLRCDPISGHDNLYWYRRVMGKEIKFLLHFVKESKQDESGMPNNRFLAERTGGTYSTLKVQPAELEDSGVYFCASSQTTGGATQYFGPGTRLLVL.

The V gene is TRBV6-1, the J gene TRBJ2-3; D is ambiguous. Deletions cut 6 bases from V and 0 bases from J, with 19 bases between. Germline-derived CDR1 and CDR2 are MNHNS and SASEGT. This CDR3 has 17 residues. DNA for the CDR3: TGTGCCAGCAGAGAACTCCCCTTGCGGAGCAGCACAGATACGCAGTATTTT. Protein sequence: CASRELPLRSSTDTQYF.

This chain connects TRBV4-1 to TRBJ2-7; perhaps TRBD1 as D (7 bases). CDR3 length equals 16 residues. Trimming cost V 0 bases and J 4 bases, with 16 bases left between them. CDR1 is MGHRA and CDR2 is YSYEKL in the germline V gene. As DNA, the CDR3 is TGCGCCAGCAGCCAAGATCTGATGGCAGGGGGGTACGAGCAGTACTTC. Its translation is CASSQDLMAGGYEQYF.

The rearrangement links TRBV18 to TRBJ2-5, with a possible D match to TRBD1 (5 bases). CDR1 is KGHSH, CDR2 LQKENI, per germline. Between the trimmed V and J ends, which lost 5 bases and 0 bases, there was a span of 16 bases. CDR3 length: 16 amino acids. The CDR3 region has the DNA TGTGCCAGCTCAGCAAGCCCGACAGCGTACCAAGAGACCCAGTACTTC. Protein sequence: CASSASPTAYQETQYF.

This clone occurred once. The chain uses TRBV6-5 and TRBJ1-2, with 8 bases fitting TRBD1. CDR1 MNHEY and CDR2 SVGAGI come from the germline V gene. This CDR3 contains 13 residues. Trimming took 8 bases from V and 2 from J; bases not matched to a gene: 4. The CDR3 spells CASAGGKNYGYTF. The DNA for the CDR3 is TGTGCCAGCGCAGGGGGCAAGAACTATGGCTACACCTTC.

The V and J genes are TRBV5-4 and TRBJ1-4, with 7 positions matching TRBD1. The trim removed 4 bases at V and 5 bases at J, leaving 11 bases unmatched. Germline loops: CDR1 SGHNT, CDR2 YYREEE (reference sequence). The CDR3 has 16 amino acids. For the CDR3, the DNA is TGTGCCAGCAGCACCCGAACAGGGGATGGAAATGAAAAACTGTTTTTT. This codes for CASSTRTGDGNEKLFF.

The chain uses TRBV28 and TRBJ1-1, with D possibly being TRBD1 (6 bases). This CDR3 spans 17 amino acids. CDR1 is MDHEN, CDR2 SYDVKM, per germline. The ends were cut back, 0 bases at V and 0 bases at J, with 14 bases in the middle. The CDR3 loop reads CASSLWSLDSMNTEAFF. The CDR3 bases are TGTGCCAGCAGTTTATGGTCCTTGGACAGCATGAACACTGAAGCTTTCTTT.

The V call is TRBV4-1, the J call TRBJ2-3, with TRBD2 matching 8 bases. V shed 2 bases and J 2 bases; nucleotides not matched to a gene: 12. This CDR3 has 18 amino acids. Germline V gives CDR1 MGHRA, CDR2 YSYEKL. Here the CDR3 reads CASSQSPREREPTDTQYF. CDR3 nucleotide sequence: TGCGCCAGCAGCCAATCCCCGCGAGAGCGGGAGCCCACAGATACGCAGTATTTT.

This clone appeared a single time. The chain has TRBV30 and TRBJ1-5; TRBD1 is a possible D gene (6 bases). Germline V CDR1 and CDR2: GTSNPN, SVGIG (reference sequence). V lost 2 bases and J lost 4, with 15 bases in between. The CDR3 covers 15 residues. CDR3: CAWSQLLTGNQPQHF. CDR3 nucleotides: TGTGCCTGGAGTCAATTACTCACAGGGAATCAGCCCCAGCATTTT.

This clone was recorded only once. The V gene is TRBV27, the J gene TRBJ1-3; TRBD1 agrees at 8 bases. This CDR3 spans 15 amino acids. The trim removed 4 bases at V and 4 bases at J, leaving 6 bases unmatched. Germline-derived CDR1 and CDR2 are MNHEY and SMNVEV (reference sequence). CDR3: CASSSTGDPGNTIYF. CDR3 bases: TGTGCCAGCAGTTCGACAGGGGATCCAGGAAACACCATATATTTT.

The chain joins TRBV14 to TRBJ1-6; D is uncertain. The CDR3 has 16 amino acids. V lost 0 bases to trimming and J lost 10 bases, with 16 bases between them. Germline V gene sequence: CDR1 SGHDN, CDR2 FVKESK. The CDR3 reads CASSQDLREGYSPLHF. In nucleotides, the CDR3 is TGTGCCAGCAGCCAAGATCTTAGGGAGGGATACTCACCCCTCCACTTT.

This chain joins TRBV11-2 and TRBJ2-5, with TRBD1 as a possible D gene (5 bases). Per the germline V gene, CDR1 is SGHAT and CDR2 is FQNNGV. V was trimmed by 5 bases and J by 5 bases, leaving 12 bases between them. The CDR3 extends over 13 amino acids. This chain's CDR3 is CASSQDPGETQYF. CDR3 coding DNA: TGTGCCAGCAGCCAGGACCCAGGGGAGACCCAGTACTTC.

Concerning this clone itself: The identical CDR3 is also encoded by other nucleotide sequences in the sample. The chain combines TRBV2 with TRBJ2-3, with 9 positions matching TRBD2. Germline CDR1 reads SNHLY; CDR2 reads FYNNEI. V shed 4 bases and J 3 bases; nucleotides not matched to a gene: 2. The CDR3 consists of 14 residues. CDR3 sequence: CASSGLAGTDTQYF. For the CDR3, the DNA is TGTGCCAGCAGTGGGCTAGCGGGGACAGATACGCAGTATTTT.

The chain employs TRBV6-5 and TRBJ2-7; 8 positions agree with TRBD2. The CDR3 is 15 residues long. With V trimmed by 2 bases and J by 1 base, 4 bases remained unmatched. Germline CDR1 and CDR2: MNHEY and SVGAGI. In DNA form, the CDR3 reads TGTGCCAGCAGTTACCAGCGGGGGAGTTCCTACGAGCAGTACTTC. It codes for CASSYQRGSSYEQYF.

The chain uses TRBV28 and TRBJ2-7, with TRBD1 matching over 7 bases. Germline V gives CDR1 MDHEN, CDR2 SYDVKM. V lost 0 bases and J lost 3; bases outside the gene matches: 11. The CDR3 is 17 residues long. In DNA, the CDR3 is TGTGCCAGCAGTTTATGTCCCCCGGGGACAGCAAACTACGAGCAGTACTTC. Amino acids: CASSLCPPGTANYEQYF.

The gene calls are TRBV18 and TRBJ1-1, with 8 positions matching TRBD1. The length of the CDR3 is 18 residues. Germline V lookup: CDR1 KGHSH, CDR2 LQKENI. J gave up 0 bases and V 5 bases, and 14 bases lay outside the gene matches. The CDR3 DNA sequence: TGTGCCAGCTCATCTTCGACAGGGGTCCTTTTGATGAACACTGAAGCTTTCTTT. The encoded protein is CASSSSTGVLLMNTEAFF.

Written as DNA, the CDR3 is TGTGCCAGCAGTTTGTCAGATTCCCTAAGCGGAGGGCCGGACAATGAGCAGTTCTTC. Translated, it gives CASSLSDSLSGGPDNEQFF. The chain is built from TRBV27 and TRBJ2-1; tentative D call: TRBD2 (6 bases). The V end was cut by 3 bases, the J end by 5 bases, with 26 bases between. CDR1 is MNHEY, CDR2 SMNVEV, per germline (reference sequence). The CDR3 covers 19 residues.

The genes are TRBV21-1 and TRBJ1-4; TRBD1 is the table's D call and was not checked against the DNA. TRBV21-1 is an annotated pseudogene. This CDR3 has 15 amino acids. This chain's CDR3 is CASSKEDSRDEKLFF. As DNA, the CDR3 is TGTGCCAGCAGCAAGGAGGACAGCAGGGATGAAAAACTGTTTTTT.

This chain links TRBV11-2 with TRBJ2-7; 7 bases line up with TRBD1. The CDR3 contains 15 residues. V shed 5 bases and J 2 bases; nucleotides not matched to a gene: 9. CDR1 and CDR2 (germline): SGHAT, FQNNGV. The CDR3 region is CASSANRDRPYEQYF. In DNA form, the CDR3 reads TGTGCCAGCAGCGCAAACCGGGACAGACCCTACGAGCAGTACTTC.

The V call is TRBV5-1, the J call TRBJ2-7, with TRBD2 matching 11 bases. V lost 0 bases to trimming and J lost 5 bases; unmatched junction nucleotides: 7. CDR3 length: 16 amino acids. Germline V gives CDR1 SGHRS, CDR2 YFSETQ. The CDR3 region is CASSLGGGSGGDEQYF. The CDR3 DNA is TGCGCCAGCAGCTTGGGAGGTGGTAGCGGGGGGGACGAGCAGTACTTC.

The chain couples TRBV9 to TRBJ2-1; TRBD1 aligns across 8 bases. Trimming cost V 0 bases and J 5 bases; bases outside gene matches: 13. Germline V gives CDR1 SGDLS, CDR2 YYNGEE. The CDR3 consists of 18 residues. This CDR3 reads CASSVGIRDRSSNNEQFF. CDR3 coding DNA: TGTGCCAGCAGCGTAGGGATTCGGGACAGGTCCAGCAACAATGAGCAGTTCTTC.

The V and J genes are TRBV4-3 and TRBJ1-5, with TRBD1 as a possible D gene (5 bases). The germline V gene encodes CDR1 LGHNA and CDR2 YSLEER. The V gene lost 4 bases and the J gene lost 7 bases, with 17 bases spanning the gap. The CDR3 runs to 15 residues. The CDR3, as DNA: TGCGCCAGCAGCCCCAATGCGGGGCGAGGACAGCCCCAGCATTTT. Its protein product is CASSPNAGRGQPQHF.